A single sample gave rise to the 6 T cell receptor beta chains below, sequenced in a study of Tregs in tolerant kidney transplant recipients. The protocol was immunoSEQ multiplex PCR, while the TCRdb copy is restricted to in-frame clones and leaves out a portion. The sample lists some 90,000 clones, roughly 92% seen once, with about 4.9% in the top ten. Sequencing was done on a sample of CD8+ T cells from blood. The receptors shown here come from a human donor in good health.

The chain couples TRBV2 to TRBJ2-2; 7 bases line up with TRBD1. CDR3 size: 14 residues. V lost 8 bases and J lost 0; bases outside the gene matches: 3. Germline CDR1 SNHLY, CDR2 FYNNEI. The CDR3 protein is CASWDSANTGELFF. The CDR3 coding sequence is TGTGCCAGCTGGGACAGCGCGAACACCGGGGAGCTGTTTTTT.

The chain has TRBV2 and TRBJ1-5; 9 bases match TRBD1. J gave up 2 bases and V 5 bases, and 13 bases lay outside the gene matches. CDR1 SNHLY and CDR2 FYNNEI come from the germline V gene. CDR3 length: 18 amino acids. DNA of the CDR3: TGTGCCAGCAGTTTAACAGGGGGCCATAAAGAAGGCAATCAGCCCCAGCATTTT. Translated, it gives CASSLTGGHKEGNQPQHF.

The chain employs TRBV6-5 and TRBJ1-1, with D hard to call. Germline lookup yields CDR1 MNHEY and CDR2 SVGAGI. CDR3 size: 15 residues. Trimming removed 6 bases at V and 0 bases at J, with 14 bases between. CDR3 protein: CASRPIIWMNTEAFF. The CDR3 DNA sequence: TGTGCCAGCAGACCCATAATTTGGATGAACACTGAAGCTTTCTTT.

V and J are TRBV4-1 and TRBJ2-7, with 11 bases matching TRBD2. Germline CDR1 is MGHRA and CDR2 is YSYEKL. This CDR3 has 15 residues. V was pared by 4 bases and J by 1 base, with 3 bases of the junction left unmatched. In DNA form, the CDR3 reads TGCGCCAGCAGCCTAGGGACTAGCGGTTCCTACGAGCAGTACTTC. This sequence encodes CASSLGTSGSYEQYF.

This rearrangement joins TRBV6-6 to TRBJ2-1; 10 nucleotides align to TRBD1. CDR1 is MNHNY, CDR2 SVGAGI, per germline (reference sequence). CDR3 length: 14 amino acids. V shed 6 bases and J 11 bases; nucleotides not matched to a gene: 10. The CDR3 loop is CASSPTGGGFQQFF. The DNA of the CDR3 is TGTGCCAGCAGCCCGACAGGGGGCGGGTTTCAGCAGTTCTTC.

The chain has TRBV6-5 and TRBJ2-7; 7 positions match TRBD1. CDR1 MNHEY and CDR2 SVGAGI come from the germline V gene. J was trimmed by 2 bases and V by 4 bases; bases with no gene match: 5. The CDR3 is made up of 14 amino acids. The CDR3 spells CASSFWQGAYEQYF. The CDR3 nucleotides read TGTGCCAGCAGTTTTTGGCAGGGGGCCTACGAGCAGTACTTC.